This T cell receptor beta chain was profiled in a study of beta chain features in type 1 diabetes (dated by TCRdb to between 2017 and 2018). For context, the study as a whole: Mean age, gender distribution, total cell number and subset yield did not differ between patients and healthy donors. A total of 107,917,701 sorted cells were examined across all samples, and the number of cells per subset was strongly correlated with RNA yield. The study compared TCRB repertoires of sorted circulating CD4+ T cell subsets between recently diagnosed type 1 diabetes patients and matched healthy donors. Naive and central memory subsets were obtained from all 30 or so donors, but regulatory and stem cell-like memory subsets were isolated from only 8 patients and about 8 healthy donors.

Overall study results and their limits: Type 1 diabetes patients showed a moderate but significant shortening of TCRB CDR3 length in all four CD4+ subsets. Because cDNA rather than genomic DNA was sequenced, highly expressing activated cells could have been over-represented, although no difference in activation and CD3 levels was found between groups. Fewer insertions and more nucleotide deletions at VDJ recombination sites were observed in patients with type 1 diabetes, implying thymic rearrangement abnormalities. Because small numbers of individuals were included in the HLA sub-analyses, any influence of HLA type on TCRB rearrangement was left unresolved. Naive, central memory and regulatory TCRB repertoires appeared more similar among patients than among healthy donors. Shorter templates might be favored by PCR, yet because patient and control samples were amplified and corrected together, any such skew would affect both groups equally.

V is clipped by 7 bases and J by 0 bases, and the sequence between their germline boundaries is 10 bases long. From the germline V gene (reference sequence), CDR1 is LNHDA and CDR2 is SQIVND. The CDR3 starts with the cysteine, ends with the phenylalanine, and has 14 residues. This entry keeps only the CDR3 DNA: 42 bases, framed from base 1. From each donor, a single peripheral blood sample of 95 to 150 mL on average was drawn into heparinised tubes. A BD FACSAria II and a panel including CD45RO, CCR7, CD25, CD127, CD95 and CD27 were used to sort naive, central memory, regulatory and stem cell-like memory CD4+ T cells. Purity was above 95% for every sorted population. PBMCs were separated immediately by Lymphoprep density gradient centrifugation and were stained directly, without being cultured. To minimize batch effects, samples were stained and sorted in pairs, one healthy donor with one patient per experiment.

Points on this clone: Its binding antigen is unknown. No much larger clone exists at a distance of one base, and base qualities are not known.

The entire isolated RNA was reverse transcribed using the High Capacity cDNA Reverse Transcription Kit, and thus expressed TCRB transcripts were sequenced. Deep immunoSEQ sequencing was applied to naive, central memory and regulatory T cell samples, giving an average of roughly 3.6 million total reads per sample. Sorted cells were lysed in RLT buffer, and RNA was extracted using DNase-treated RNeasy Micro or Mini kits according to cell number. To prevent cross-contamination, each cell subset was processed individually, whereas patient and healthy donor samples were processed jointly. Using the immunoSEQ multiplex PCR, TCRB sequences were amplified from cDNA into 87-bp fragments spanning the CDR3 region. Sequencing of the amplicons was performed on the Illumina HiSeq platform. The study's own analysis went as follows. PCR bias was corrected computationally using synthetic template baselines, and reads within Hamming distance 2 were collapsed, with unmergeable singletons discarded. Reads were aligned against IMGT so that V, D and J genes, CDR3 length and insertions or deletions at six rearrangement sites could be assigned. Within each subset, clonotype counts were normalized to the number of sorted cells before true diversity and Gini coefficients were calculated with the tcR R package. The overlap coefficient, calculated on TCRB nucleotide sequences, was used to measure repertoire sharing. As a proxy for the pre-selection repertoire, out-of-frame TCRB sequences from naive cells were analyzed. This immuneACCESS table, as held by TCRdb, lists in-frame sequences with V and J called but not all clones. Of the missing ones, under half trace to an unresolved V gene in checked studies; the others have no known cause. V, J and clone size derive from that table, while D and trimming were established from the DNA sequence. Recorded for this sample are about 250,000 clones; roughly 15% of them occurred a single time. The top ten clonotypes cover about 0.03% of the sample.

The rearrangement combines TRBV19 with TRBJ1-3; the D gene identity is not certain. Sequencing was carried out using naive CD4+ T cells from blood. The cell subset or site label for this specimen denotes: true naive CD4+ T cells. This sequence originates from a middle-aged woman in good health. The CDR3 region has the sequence CASMRELSGNTIYF. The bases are TGTGCCAGTATGCGGGAGCTCTCTGGAAACACCATATATTTT.